What follows are 21 T cell receptor beta chains derived from one specimen sequenced in a study of a mutant IDH1 vaccine in newly diagnosed glioma. The table came from immunoSEQ multiplex PCR; TCRdb's copy has only in-frame clones and leaves some out. The data hold some 12,000 clones, with 81% observed a single time. Their recognized antigens are unknown. Documented time point: week 47, end of study. A 20-mer mutant IDH1 peptide at 300 ug was injected subcutaneously with topical imiquimod. This specimen was PBMCs, taken from a glioma patient whose treatment included an IDH1 peptide vaccine. The source of these receptors is a man aged 30 to 39 with glioma.

The chain recombines TRBV18 with TRBJ2-5, with D unresolved. Per the germline V gene, CDR1 is KGHSH and CDR2 is LQKENI. The CDR3 covers 14 residues. The ends were cut back, 0 bases at V and 5 bases at J, with 10 bases in the middle. The CDR3 loop is CASSPPAERETQYF. The CDR3 coding sequence is TGTGCCAGCTCACCACCGGCAGAACGGGAGACCCAGTACTTC.

The chain has TRBV5-1 and TRBJ1-2; D is unclear. The CDR3 runs 13 residues. Trimming took off 0 bases at V and 2 bases at J, with 5 bases between the two ends. Germline V CDR1 and CDR2: SGHRS, YFSETQ. The CDR3 protein is CASSLGGNYGYTF. DNA for the CDR3: TGCGCCAGCAGCTTGGGGGGAAACTATGGCTACACCTTC.

The V and J genes are TRBV5-6 and TRBJ2-1, with D perhaps matching TRBD1 or TRBD2 (6 bases each). Germline V CDR1 and CDR2: SGHDT, YYEEEE. The V end was cut by 7 bases, the J end by 3 bases, with 11 bases between. The CDR3 sequence is 13 residues long. Here the CDR3 DNA reads TGTGCCAGCCAGGAGGGGGGCTACAATGAGCAGTTCTTC. Translation gives CASQEGGYNEQFF.

The chain joins TRBV2 to TRBJ1-1; 11 bases map to TRBD1. V lost 7 bases to trimming and J lost 7 bases; unmatched junction nucleotides: 8. The CDR3 totals 14 residues. Germline V gene lookup returns CDR1 SNHLY and CDR2 FYNNEI. Here the CDR3 reads CASTWTGGEGEAFF. The CDR3 nucleotides read TGTGCCAGCACCTGGACAGGGGGCGAGGGTGAAGCTTTCTTT.

The chain combines TRBV6-1 with TRBJ2-2; 13 positions match TRBD2. This CDR3 spans 14 amino acids. V lost 11 bases, J lost 1 base, and 1 base stayed unmatched. From germline, CDR1 is MNHNS and CDR2 SASEGT. CDR3 protein: CAGTSGVNTGELFF. CDR3 nucleotides: TGTGCCGGGACTAGCGGGGTGAACACCGGGGAGCTGTTTTTT.

This clone qualifies as hyperexpanded (1% or more). The J gene is TRBJ1-1, the V gene TRBV30; D is unclear. Trimming took off 2 bases at V and 3 bases at J, with 4 bases between the two ends. This CDR3 spans 11 amino acids. The germline gives CDR1 GTSNPN, CDR2 SVGIG (reference sequence). The CDR3 DNA sequence: TGTGCCTGGAGTTACGACACTGAAGCTTTCTTT. It translates to CAWSYDTEAFF.

The rearrangement links TRBV27 to TRBJ2-7; 12 bases align to TRBD2. Trimming removed 5 bases from V and 5 bases from J; junction bases left unmatched: 10. The CDR3 runs to 16 residues. The V gene's germline CDR1 is MNHEY and CDR2 SMNVEV (reference sequence). This CDR3 is CASSPPGLAGIDEQYF. DNA for the CDR3: TGTGCCAGCAGTCCGCCCGGACTAGCGGGAATAGACGAGCAGTACTTC.

The chain combines TRBV4-2 with TRBJ2-1, with TRBD2 matching 8 bases. The germline CDR1 and CDR2 sequences are LGHNA and YNFKEQ. There are 16 residues in the CDR3. Trimming took 1 base from V and 10 from J; bases not matched to a gene: 12. CDR3 in DNA: TGTGCCAGCAGCCAAGTGGGGTTAGCGGGAACGTGGGAGCAGTTCTTC. It codes for CASSQVGLAGTWEQFF.

The genes are TRBV7-2 and TRBJ2-6; D call uncertain. The CDR3 covers 15 residues. The germline CDR1 and CDR2 sequences are SGHTA and FQGNSA. Trimming pared 2 bases from V and 2 bases from J, leaving 7 bases between. The CDR3 DNA reads as TGTGCCAGCAGCTTACGAGCACCTGGGGCCAACGTCCTGACTTTC. Translated, it gives CASSLRAPGANVLTF.

The V call is TRBV19, the J call TRBJ1-2; D is ambiguous. From germline, CDR1 is LNHDA and CDR2 SQIVND (reference sequence). The CDR3 spans 16 residues. Trimming pared 7 bases from V and 3 bases from J, leaving 21 bases between. CDR3 sequence reads: CASTHLSPAKDYGYTF. CDR3 nucleotide sequence: TGTGCCAGTACCCATCTCAGCCCAGCGAAAGACTATGGCTACACCTTC.

V and J are TRBV11-2 and TRBJ2-7, with D possibly being TRBD1 (5 bases). CDR1 is SGHAT and CDR2 is FQNNGV in the germline V gene. The CDR3 runs to 16 residues. The V and J ends lost 4 bases and 2 bases respectively, with 18 bases between them. Written as DNA, the CDR3 is TGTGCCAGCAGCTCGATTCAGAGGACAACTACCTACGAGCAGTACTTC. It specifies CASSSIQRTTTYEQYF.

This sequence joins TRBV7-9 and TRBJ1-4, with D unresolved. The CDR3 runs to 15 residues. Looked up from germline, CDR1 is SEHNR and CDR2 is FQNEAQ (reference sequence). V was cut by 1 base and J by 0 bases, with 6 bases left in between. CDR3 sequence (DNA): TGTGCCAGCAGCTTAGACAGATCAACTAATGAAAAACTGTTTTTT. Translated: CASSLDRSTNEKLFF.

The chain joins TRBV18 to TRBJ1-1; D ambiguous. This CDR3 has 12 amino acids. Germline-derived CDR1 and CDR2 are KGHSH and LQKENI. V lost 5 bases, J lost 4 bases, and 8 bases lay in between. DNA for the CDR3: TGTGCCAGCTCATTGGAGGGCACTGAAGCTTTCTTT. This sequence encodes CASSLEGTEAFF. Together with reference TRBV18 and TRBJ1-1, the CDR3 gives the full variable domain: NAGVMQNPRHLVRRRGQEARLRCSPMKGHSHVYWYRQLPEEGLKFMVYLQKENIIDESGMPKERFSAEFPKEGPSILRIQQVVRGDSAAYFCASSLEGTEAFFGQGTRLTVV.

The V gene is TRBV4-1, the J gene TRBJ2-7, with D unresolved. The CDR3 is made up of 16 amino acids. Trimming removed 2 bases from V and 0 bases from J, with 14 bases in between. Germline V gene lookup returns CDR1 MGHRA and CDR2 YSYEKL. This chain's CDR3 is CASSQKALDPSYEQYF. The CDR3 coding sequence is TGCGCCAGCAGCCAAAAAGCCCTAGATCCCTCCTACGAGCAGTACTTC.

The J gene is TRBJ2-1, the V gene TRBV5-6; D may be TRBD2 (5 bases). Germline V CDR1 and CDR2: SGHDT, YYEEEE. The V end was cut by 3 bases, the J end by 9 bases, with 10 bases between. CDR3 length: 12 residues. The CDR3 coding sequence is TGTGCCAGCAGCTATTCCGAGGGTGAGCAGTTCTTC. The encoded protein is CASSYSEGEQFF.

To note about this clone: Mismatch with germline at one junction end may stem from a read error. The DNA for the CDR3 is TGTGCCACCAGTTTGGCAGAAGGGACTGAAGCTTTCTTT. Translating gives CATSLAEGTEAFF. The rearrangement links TRBV27 to TRBJ1-1; D uncertain. This CDR3 is built from 13 residues. Germline V gene sequence: CDR1 MNHEY, CDR2 SMNVEV (reference sequence).

The chain joins TRBV9 to TRBJ2-2, with D possibly TRBD1 on 6 matching bases. The CDR3 spans 15 residues. The germline CDR1 and CDR2 sequences are SGDLS and YYNGEE. V was pared by 0 bases and J by 6 bases, with 12 bases between. The CDR3 DNA is TGTGCCAGCAGCGTAGGCCAGGGGTATGCCGGGGAGCTGTTTTTT. It translates to CASSVGQGYAGELFF.

V is TRBV15 and J is TRBJ1-1, with D uncertain. Germline lookup yields CDR1 LNHNV and CDR2 YYDKDF (reference sequence). The V gene lost 3 bases and the J gene lost 6 bases, with 14 bases spanning the gap. The CDR3 consists of 14 residues. The CDR3 coding sequence is TGTGCCACCAGCAGTGCCCTTTTTGCGGCTGAAGCTTTCTTT. It yields the protein CATSSALFAAEAFF.

The J gene is TRBJ2-1, the V gene TRBV5-1; a possible D gene is TRBD2 (6 bases). Trimming stripped 4 bases from V and 2 bases from J, with 16 bases between. The CDR3 loop spans 16 amino acids. Germline V gene sequence: CDR1 SGHRS, CDR2 YFSETQ. CDR3 sequence reads: CASSGGGTVTYNEQFF. As DNA, the CDR3 is TGCGCCAGCAGCGGAGGAGGGACGGTGACCTACAATGAGCAGTTCTTC.

The V call is TRBV28, the J call TRBJ1-5; D remains ambiguous. The germline V gene encodes CDR1 MDHEN and CDR2 SYDVKM. The CDR3 sequence is 13 residues long. The V end was cut by 3 bases, the J end by 4 bases, with 7 bases between. The CDR3 DNA reads TGTGCCAGCAGTTTGGACGGGAATCAGCCCCAGCATTTT. As protein: CASSLDGNQPQHF.

This rearrangement joins TRBV5-4 to TRBJ1-2; the D gene is possibly TRBD1 (5 bases). V lost 1 base and J 8 bases, leaving 9 bases between the germline ends. CDR3 length equals 12 residues. CDR1 is SGHNT and CDR2 is YYREEE in the germline V gene (reference sequence). The chain's CDR3 is CASSLSRDGYTF. The CDR3 DNA sequence: TGTGCCAGCAGCTTGAGCAGGGACGGCTACACCTTC.